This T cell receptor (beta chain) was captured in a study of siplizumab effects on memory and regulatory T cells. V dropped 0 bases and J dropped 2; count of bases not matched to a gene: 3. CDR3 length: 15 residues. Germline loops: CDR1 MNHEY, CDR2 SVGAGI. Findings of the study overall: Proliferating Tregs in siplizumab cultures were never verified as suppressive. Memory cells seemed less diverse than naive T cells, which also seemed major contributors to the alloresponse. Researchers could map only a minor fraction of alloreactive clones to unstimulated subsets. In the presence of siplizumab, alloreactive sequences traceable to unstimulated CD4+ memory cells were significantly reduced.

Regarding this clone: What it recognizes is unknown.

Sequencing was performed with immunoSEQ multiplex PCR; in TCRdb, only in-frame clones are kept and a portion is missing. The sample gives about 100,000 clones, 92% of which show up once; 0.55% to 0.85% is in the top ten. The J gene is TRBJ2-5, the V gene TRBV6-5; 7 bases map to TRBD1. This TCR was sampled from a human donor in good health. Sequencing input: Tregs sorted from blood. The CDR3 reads CASSYSVRGQETQYF. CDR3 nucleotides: TGTGCCAGCAGTTACTCGGTCAGGGGGCAAGAGACCCAGTACTTC.